The 29 T cell receptor beta chains below come from one sample, sequenced in a study of T-cell reconstitution after alpha-beta-depleted transplantation in children. General observations from the study: T-cell counts and diversity at one year post-transplant came mainly from newly produced T cells.

Antigen specificity for these receptors is unknown. Unique molecular identifiers were used in preparing the TCRbeta library. TCRdb reanalysed the PCR reads using MiXCR and keeps one entry per CDR3 protein. Of about 290,000 distinct CDR3 sequences in the sample, over 7.5% were seen once. This specimen consisted of peripheral blood, obtained 360 days after TCRalphabeta/CD19-depleted stem cell transplant. The receptors derive from a female patient aged 2-9 years who had a stem cell transplant for Fanconi anemia, so the T cells may come from the graft donor.

In its sample, this clonotype was seen many times. This chain's CDR3 is CASSLYGVNTEAFF. The CDR3 region has the DNA TGCGCCAGCAGCTTGTACGGCGTGAACACTGAAGCTTTCTTT. V usage is TRBV5-1 and J usage is TRBJ1-1; D remains ambiguous. Germline CDR1 reads SGHRS; CDR2 reads YFSETQ. There are 14 residues in the CDR3. V shed 1 base and J shed 0 bases, with 7 bases lying between them. The full variable domain, with the rest looked up from reference TRBV5-1 and TRBJ1-1, is KAGVTQTPRYLIKTRGQQVTLSCSPISGHRSVSWYQQTPGQGLQFLFEYFSETQRNKGNFPGRFSGRQFSNSRSEMNVSTLELGDSALYLCASSLYGVNTEAFFGQGTRLTVV.

The V and J genes are TRBV20-1 and TRBJ2-1; TRBD2 matches at 11 bases. CDR1 is DFQATT, CDR2 SNEGSKA, per germline (reference sequence). The CDR3 spans 16 residues. V lost 0 bases to trimming and J lost 9 bases; unmatched junction nucleotides: 10. CDR3 in amino acids: CSARDLSGGAEVEQFF. In DNA, the CDR3 is TGCAGTGCTAGAGACCTTAGCGGGGGGGCGGAAGTTGAGCAGTTCTTC.

This clonotype was counted a few times. V is TRBV3-1 and J is TRBJ1-3; no reliable D call. Germline loops: CDR1 LGHDT, CDR2 YNNKEL (reference sequence). The CDR3 length is 16 residues. V was trimmed by 5 bases and J by 1 base, leaving 15 bases between them. CDR3: CASSSSSLGSGNTIYF. DNA for the CDR3: TGTGCCAGCAGCTCAAGCTCTCTGGGTTCTGGAAACACCATATATTTT.

This clonotype was detected many times. The chain couples TRBV10-2 to TRBJ2-5; D is unresolved. The CDR3 contains 16 residues. With 6 bases removed from V and 1 base from J, the gap between germline ends came to 18 bases. Per the germline V gene, CDR1 is WSHSY and CDR2 is SAAADI. CDR3 amino acids: CASRGIDWPFQETQYF. CDR3 sequence (DNA): TGCGCCAGCAGGGGGATTGACTGGCCCTTCCAAGAGACCCAGTACTTC.

Ten or more counts support this clonotype. This rearrangement joins TRBV20-1 to TRBJ2-7; D ambiguous. From germline, CDR1 is DFQATT and CDR2 SNEGSKA (reference sequence). This CDR3 has 13 residues. V lost 3 bases to trimming and J lost 2 bases, with 11 bases between them. CDR3 sequence reads: CSASDDLAYEQYF. DNA of the CDR3: TGCAGTGCTAGTGATGACCTAGCCTACGAGCAGTACTTC.

The chain combines TRBV6-2 or TRBV6-3 with TRBJ2-4; D assignment may be TRBD1 or TRBD2 (5 bases each). Germline CDR1 is MNHEY and CDR2 is SVGEGT. The CDR3 runs 12 residues. V shed 6 bases and J shed 5 bases, with 8 bases lying between them. The CDR3 reads CASSRGENIQYF. CDR3 bases: TGTGCCAGCAGCCGAGGGGAAAACATTCAGTACTTC.

This clonotype came up many times. This chain connects TRBV5-1 to TRBJ2-3, with a possible D match to TRBD1 (5 bases). Trimming took off 5 bases at V and 0 bases at J, with 10 bases between the two ends. This CDR3 contains 14 residues. From germline, CDR1 is SGHRS and CDR2 YFSETQ. CDR3 in amino acids: CASRPTVSTDTQYF. CDR3 nucleotide sequence: TGCGCCAGCAGACCGACAGTGAGCACAGATACGCAGTATTTT. Variable domain in full (rest from reference TRBV5-1 and TRBJ2-3): KAGVTQTPRYLIKTRGQQVTLSCSPISGHRSVSWYQQTPGQGLQFLFEYFSETQRNKGNFPGRFSGRQFSNSRSEMNVSTLELGDSALYLCASRPTVSTDTQYFGPGTRLTVL.

This clonotype was detected many times. The V call is TRBV5-1, the J call TRBJ2-1; D ambiguous. Between the trimmed V and J ends, which lost 3 bases and 1 base, there was a span of 11 bases. Germline loops: CDR1 SGHRS, CDR2 YFSETQ. CDR3 length: 15 amino acids. CDR3 in DNA: TGCGCCAGCAGCTGGTGGGCGGAATCCTACAATGAGCAGTTCTTC. It is translated as CASSWWAESYNEQFF.

This clonotype has just a few counts. The chain is built from TRBV7-2 and TRBJ2-3; TRBD2 aligns across 7 bases. CDR3 size: 19 residues. The germline V gene encodes CDR1 SGHTA and CDR2 FQGNSA. V trimming: 2 bases; J trimming: 1 base; junction bases outside the gene matches: 15. DNA for the CDR3: TGTGCCAGCAGCTTAAGGGCCTGGGGGGGGTTCGCTGGCACAGATACGCAGTATTTT. Encoded protein: CASSLRAWGGFAGTDTQYF.

This clonotype was recorded a few times. The chain combines TRBV9 with TRBJ1-4, with TRBD1 as a possible D gene (6 bases). Germline CDR1 reads SGDLS; CDR2 reads YYNGEE. V was cut by 7 bases and J by 7 bases, with 17 bases left in between. CDR3 length equals 14 residues. CDR3 nucleotide sequence: TGTGCCAGCCCCCGGAGGGGGGGTCGTGAAAAACTGTTTTTT. As protein: CASPRRGGREKLFF.

The V gene is TRBV6-5, the J gene TRBJ1-5; D remains ambiguous. V was cut by 3 bases and J by 2 bases, with 8 bases left in between. From germline, CDR1 is MNHEY and CDR2 SVGAGI. CDR3 length: 14 amino acids. The CDR3 here is CASSYMVGNQPQHF. DNA for the CDR3: TGTGCCAGCAGTTATATGGTAGGCAATCAGCCCCAGCATTTT.

The chain links TRBV28 to TRBJ2-2; 8 bases line up with TRBD1. The CDR3 length is 14 residues. With V trimmed by 6 bases and J by 4 bases, 4 bases remained unmatched. Germline V CDR1 and CDR2: MDHEN, SYDVKM. Here the CDR3 DNA reads TGTGCCAGCAGATTAACAGGGGGCACCGGGGAGCTGTTTTTT. Translation gives CASRLTGGTGELFF.

This clonotype was observed at least ten times. The chain employs TRBV20-1 and TRBJ1-3, with D possibly being TRBD1 (6 bases). The CDR3 spans 15 residues. Germline values: CDR1 DFQATT, CDR2 SNEGSKA (reference sequence). V lost 1 base, J lost 2 bases, and 12 bases lay in between. CDR3 amino acids: CSARGMGAAGNTIYF. DNA of the CDR3: TGCAGTGCTAGAGGGATGGGGGCCGCTGGAAACACCATATATTTT.

Ten or more counts support this clonotype. This chain connects TRBV12-3 or TRBV12-4 to TRBJ2-3; 8 bases map to TRBD2. J lost 6 bases, V lost 3 bases, and 5 bases had no gene match. The CDR3 runs 14 residues. The DNA of the CDR3 is TGTGCCAGCAGTTTGGCGGGGGGCGGGGATACGCAGTATTTT. Protein: CASSLAGGGDTQYF.

At least ten counts were recorded for this clonotype. The rearrangement joins TRBV7-9 to TRBJ2-1; D is unresolved. The V end lost 1 base, the J end lost 4 bases, and 8 bases lay between the germline ends. Germline CDR1 and CDR2: SEHNR and FQNEAQ (reference sequence). This CDR3 region has 14 residues. CDR3 nucleotide sequence: TGTGCCAGCAGCTTAGAGGGTCCTTACAATGAGCAGTTCTTC. Translating it yields CASSLEGPYNEQFF.

The sample holds many counts of this clonotype. The chain uses TRBV20-1 and TRBJ1-1; the D is unclear. The CDR3 consists of 14 residues. CDR1 and CDR2 (germline): DFQATT, SNEGSKA (reference sequence). V gave up 0 bases and J gave up 4 bases, with 12 bases separating them. Written as DNA, the CDR3 is TGCAGTGCTAGAGATCCGCGAGGAGGCACTGAAGCTTTCTTT. Residues: CSARDPRGGTEAFF.

This clonotype was counted a few times. The chain combines TRBV7-2 with TRBJ1-1; D not certain. This CDR3 spans 17 amino acids. Germline V lookup: CDR1 SGHTA, CDR2 FQGNSA. Trimming left V 0 bases short and J 0 bases short, with 14 bases between. The DNA of the CDR3 is TGTGCCAGCAGCTTAGCCGGGGTGATGCACATGAACACTGAAGCTTTCTTT. Translated: CASSLAGVMHMNTEAFF. The complete variable domain, with remaining parts taken from reference TRBV7-2 and TRBJ1-1, reads GAGVSQSPSNKVTEKGKDVELRCDPISGHTALYWYRQSLGQGLEFLIYFQGNSAPDKSGLPSDRFSAERTGGSVSTLTIQRTQQEDSAVYLCASSLAGVMHMNTEAFFGQGTRLTVV.

This clonotype occurred a few times. This sequence joins TRBV20-1 and TRBJ2-7; D gene ambiguous. This CDR3 contains 14 residues. CDR1 and CDR2 from the germline V gene are DFQATT and SNEGSKA (reference sequence). V dropped 1 base and J dropped 5 bases, with 15 bases sitting between them. The CDR3 sequence: CSARVEYGVDEQYF. The CDR3 DNA is TGCAGTGCTAGAGTGGAGTATGGGGTAGACGAGCAGTACTTC.

This clonotype has a handful of counts. This chain links TRBV7-8 with TRBJ1-3; 11 positions agree with TRBD1. Germline loops: CDR1 SGHVS, CDR2 FQNEAQ. V trimming: 7 bases; J trimming: 8 bases; junction bases outside the gene matches: 10. The CDR3 is made up of 15 amino acids. The chain's CDR3 is CASTLTRDRGDTIYF. DNA of the CDR3: TGTGCCAGCACCCTTACCCGGGACAGGGGGGACACCATATATTTT.

This clonotype was picked up many times. The gene calls are TRBV29-1 and TRBJ1-2, with 8 bases lining up with TRBD1. Trimming at V came to 5 bases and at J to 4 bases, leaving 9 bases not matched to a gene. CDR3 size: 14 residues. Germline values: CDR1 SQVTM, CDR2 ANQGSEA. CDR3 nucleotide sequence: TGCAGCGTTCTAACAGGGGGGAGCCCCTATGGCTACACCTTC. This encodes CSVLTGGSPYGYTF.

This clonotype occurred many times. V usage is TRBV16 and J usage is TRBJ2-2, with D perhaps matching TRBD1 (6 bases). The V gene lost 4 bases and the J gene lost 6 bases, with 9 bases spanning the gap. CDR1 is KGHSY and CDR2 is FQNENV in the germline V gene. The CDR3 is 13 residues long. The chain's CDR3 is CASSRTGSGELFF. The CDR3 DNA reads as TGTGCCAGCAGCCGAACAGGGTCCGGGGAGCTGTTTTTT.

This clonotype was detected ten times or more. The chain combines TRBV5-1 with TRBJ2-5; D possibly corresponds to TRBD1 (5 bases). V was cut by 4 bases and J by 0 bases, with 10 bases left in between. Per germline, CDR1 SGHRS and CDR2 YFSETQ. This CDR3 contains 14 residues. The CDR3 DNA reads TGCGCCAGCAGCCCGGACAAAAACCAAGAGACCCAGTACTTC. Amino acid sequence: CASSPDKNQETQYF.

This clonotype appeared many times. The rearrangement uses TRBV4-3 and TRBJ1-2; D possibly corresponds to TRBD1 (5 bases). Germline V gene sequence: CDR1 LGHNA, CDR2 YSLEER. The V end lost 1 base, the J end lost 5 bases, and 23 bases lay between the germline ends. The CDR3 consists of 18 residues. The CDR3 loop is CASSQGVSGTLRTYGYTF. CDR3 DNA: TGCGCCAGCAGCCAAGGCGTCTCGGGGACCCTCCGAACTTATGGCTACACCTTC.

This clonotype occurred many times. This chain links TRBV27 with TRBJ2-1, with D unresolved. Germline CDR1 MNHEY, CDR2 SMNVEV (reference sequence). Trimming shortened V by 4 bases and J by 3 bases, and 7 bases separated the two germline ends. The CDR3 has 13 residues. CDR3 loop: CASSSGVYNEQFF. In DNA, the CDR3 is TGTGCCAGCAGTTCTGGTGTCTACAATGAGCAGTTCTTC.

The table lists this clonotype with a few counts. The V and J genes are TRBV10-2 and TRBJ2-1; 10 nucleotides line up with TRBD2. The V gene end was trimmed by 2 bases and the J gene end by 2 bases; junction bases not matched to a gene: 3. From germline, CDR1 is WSHSY and CDR2 SAAADI. The CDR3 extends over 16 amino acids. The CDR3 DNA reads TGCGCCAGCAGTGAGCTAGCGGGGGATGCCTACAATGAGCAGTTCTTC. Amino acids: CASSELAGDAYNEQFF.

This chain joins TRBV19 and TRBJ1-5; weak D call: TRBD1 (6 bases). There are 16 residues in the CDR3. CDR1 LNHDA and CDR2 SQIVND come from the germline V gene (reference sequence). Trimming left V 2 bases short and J 4 bases short, with 15 bases between. The CDR3 bases are TGTGCCAGTAGTATAATTTTTCCAGGGGCAAATCAGCCCCAGCATTTT. Translated, it gives CASSIIFPGANQPQHF.

At least ten counts were recorded for this clonotype. The rearrangement uses TRBV5-1 and TRBJ2-5; D ambiguous. Between the trimmed V and J ends, which lost 5 bases and 2 bases, there was a span of 13 bases. Germline values: CDR1 SGHRS, CDR2 YFSETQ. The CDR3 has 14 amino acids. CDR3 nucleotide sequence: TGCGCCAGCAGTTGGAGTTTTGGGCAAGAGACCCAGTACTTC. Translating gives CASSWSFGQETQYF.

The table lists this clonotype with many counts. The rearrangement links TRBV12-3 or TRBV12-4 to TRBJ2-7; 9 nucleotides line up with TRBD1. Trimming removed 5 bases from V and 3 bases from J; junction bases left unmatched: 11. The CDR3 consists of 16 residues. CDR3 in amino acids: CASSRGQGLTNYEQYF. CDR3 in DNA: TGTGCCAGCAGTAGGGGACAGGGACTAACAAACTACGAGCAGTACTTC.

This clonotype was picked up many times. V is TRBV20-1 and J is TRBJ2-7, with TRBD1 identical over 9 bases. The CDR3 runs 11 residues. The trim removed 6 bases at V and 8 bases at J, leaving 5 bases unmatched. Germline V gene lookup returns CDR1 DFQATT and CDR2 SNEGSKA (reference sequence). CDR3: CSARQGVKQYV. The CDR3 nucleotides are TGCAGTGCCAGACAGGGGGTTAAGCAGTACGTC.